The 2 T cell receptor beta chains presented below share a single source sample, sequenced in a study of cytomegalovirus exposure and HLA in healthy donors. PCR amplification relied on 60 Vbeta primers (plus 13 Jbeta primers). Here immunoSEQ multiplex PCR was the method, and the copy in TCRdb shows in-frame clones only, minus some. The table lists some 70,000 clones, roughly 69% of them singletons, with 3% in the top ten. Sequences were obtained from PBMCs. All receptors derive from a woman aged 50 to 60 in good health and CMV-seronegative.

The chain joins TRBV5-1 to TRBJ2-6; 9 bases fit TRBD1. The CDR3 is made up of 15 amino acids. The J segment lost 4 bases and the V segment lost 3 bases, leaving 2 bases of the junction unmatched. Germline CDR1 and CDR2: SGHRS and YFSETQ. The CDR3 loop reads CASSWTGAGANVLTF. CDR3 nucleotide sequence: TGCGCCAGCAGCTGGACAGGGGCCGGGGCCAACGTCCTGACTTTC.

In regard to this clone: The junction and the germline gene differ at one end; a read error may be behind it. The rearrangement links TRBV2 to TRBJ2-7; D not certain. Germline CDR1 and CDR2: SNHLY and FYNNEI. The CDR3 runs 13 residues. The CDR3 is CASSEVGVYEQYF. The CDR3 nucleotides read TGTGCCAGTAGTGAGGTTGGAGTCTACGAGCAGTACTTC.